This T cell receptor (beta chain) is drawn from a study of blood T cells in healthy people across ages (dated by TCRdb to between 2014 and 2016). Some background on the complete study: In model experiments, template switching captured roughly one uniquely barcoded TCR beta cDNA molecule for every two T cells. The donors were split into four age groups: young (average 16 years), middle-aged (about 40), aged (roughly 60) and long-lived (about 82). To avoid experimental bias, donors of different ages were spread randomly across the sequencing lanes. The study analyzed two additional independent replicas of 1 million unique cDNA reads from the same blood draw for two donors, one aged 18 to 30 and one aged 80 or older. Age-related changes in TCR beta repertoire diversity were measured in the study by deep sequencing normalized with unique cDNA molecular identifiers.

The paper as a whole reports these results and caveats: Donor CMV infection status was unknown, potentially confounding age-related changes in expanded clonotypes. Since profiling was done on bulk unsorted PBMCs, naive and antigen-experienced compartments could not be conclusively compared. Compared with the aged group, the long-lived group had more naive CD4+ T cells, fewer expanded clones and increased TCR diversity, suggesting age selection. There was a strong correlation between observed TCR beta diversity and the percentage of naive T cells measured by flow cytometry. Estimates of total diversity based on one million sequenced T cells were regarded as lower bounds and as underestimates. As age increased, observed TCR beta diversity per million T cells dropped in a roughly linear way, and a significant reduction was already evident by age about 40.

Systemically healthy Caucasian individuals from Russia, some 38 in total and aged 6 to 90 years, were included as donors. Roughly 9 milliliters of peripheral blood were drawn from each donor into EDTA-treated Vacutainer tubes. PBMCs were isolated by Ficoll-Paque density-gradient centrifugation, with at least 7 million obtained per sample. Trizol reagent was used to extract total RNA from PBMCs, with at least 6 micrograms per sample. Naive CD45RAhigh/CD27high T cell percentages were measured by flow cytometry on a PBMC aliquot from every donor. The library was prepared using 5' RACE. The listed sequencing device is Illumina HiSeq 2500. The second PCR ran for about 7 to 11 cycles and used a J-beta primer mix along with a sample-barcoded 5' primer. A template-switch 5' adaptor carrying 12 random nucleotides introduced a unique molecular identifier onto each TCR beta cDNA molecule. At least 2.5 million CDR3-containing paired-end reads were obtained from each sample. First-strand cDNA synthesis was performed from all RNA using the Mint cDNA synthesis kit, with priming by a TRBC-specific oligonucleotide. After uracil-DNA glycosylase treatment, a first 18-cycle PCR used universal primers M1SS and BC2_uni_R on all cDNA. The paper's processing steps were these. Normalization of each sample was performed by random selection of 1 million high-quality reads, each carrying a distinct molecular identifier. Instead of being binned into consensus sequences, reads that shared molecular identifiers were thrown out. MiTCR, run with a Q25 quality threshold and the strictest error-elimination algorithm, handled CDR3 identification, clonotype clustering and error correction. Lower-bound total TCR beta diversity was estimated with a nonparametric unseen species model using Euler transformation. TCRdb passed the public sequencing reads through fastp at Q25 and MiXCR, retaining productive beta sequences. Entries are consolidated by CDR3 protein sequence, retaining the most common genes and DNA. TCRdb assigned the V and J calls; the authors' analysis was not used. Within this sample are some 920,000 distinct CDR3 sequences, with roughly 51% of them counted one time only. The ten largest account for around 21% of the sample.

Comment on this clonotype: The antigen this receptor binds is unknown. No much larger clone is present one base from it, and per-base qualities are unavailable.

The TCR was taken from a woman aged 55-75 years in good health. Sequenced: blood.

The CDR3 protein is CASSLGTSGSLEQYF. The DNA sequence is given as TGCGCCAGCAGCCTTGGGACTAGCGGTTCCTTGGAGCAGTACTTC. The rearranged chain carries TRBV4-1 and TRBJ2-7, and TRBD2 aligns with 11 junction nucleotides. There are 15 amino acids in the CDR3, from cysteine to phenylalanine inclusive. Of all the DNA, just the CDR3 is kept, 45 bases in frame from base 1. V trim: 4 bases; J trim: 7 bases; unmatched bases: 9. According to the germline V gene, CDR1 reads MGHRA and CDR2 reads YSYEKL.